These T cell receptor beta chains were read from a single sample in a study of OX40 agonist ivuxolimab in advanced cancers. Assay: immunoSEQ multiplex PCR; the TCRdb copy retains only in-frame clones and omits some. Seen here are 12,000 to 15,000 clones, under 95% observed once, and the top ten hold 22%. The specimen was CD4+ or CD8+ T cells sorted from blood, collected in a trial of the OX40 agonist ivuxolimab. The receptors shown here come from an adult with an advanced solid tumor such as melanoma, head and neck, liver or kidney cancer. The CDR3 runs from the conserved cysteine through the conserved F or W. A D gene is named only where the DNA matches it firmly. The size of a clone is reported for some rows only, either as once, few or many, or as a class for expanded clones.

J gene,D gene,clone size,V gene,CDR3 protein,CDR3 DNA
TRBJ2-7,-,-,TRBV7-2,CASSVTGGGFYEQYF,TGTGCCAGCAGCGTTACAGGTGGAGGGTTCTACGAGCAGTACTTC
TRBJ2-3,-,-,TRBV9,CASSVGEMVPDTQYF,TGTGCCAGCAGCGTAGGAGAGATGGTCCCGGATACGCAGTATTTT
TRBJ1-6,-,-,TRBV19,CASTLSYTYNSPLHF,TGTGCCAGTACGCTGAGCTATACCTATAATTCACCCCTCCACTTT
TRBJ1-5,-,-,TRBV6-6,CASSYSVNGPQHF,TGTGCCAGCAGTTACTCGGTTAACGGCCCCCAGCATTTT
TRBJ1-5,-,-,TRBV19,CASSLRGDQPQHF,TGTGCCAGTAGTTTAAGGGGGGACCAGCCCCAGCATTTT
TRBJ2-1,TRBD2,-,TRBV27,CASSSGTSGSEEQLF,TGTGCCAGCAGTTCCGGGACTAGCGGGAGTGAAGAGCAGCTCTTC
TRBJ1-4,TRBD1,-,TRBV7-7,CASSPTGQWGEKLFF,TGTGCCAGCAGCCCGACGGGACAGTGGGGTGAAAAACTGTTTTTT
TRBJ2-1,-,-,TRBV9,CASSIYNEQFF,TGTGCCAGCAGCATTTACAATGAGCAGTTCTTC
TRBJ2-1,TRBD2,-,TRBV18,CASSPAGDNEQFF,TGTGCCAGCTCACCCGCGGGGGACAATGAGCAGTTCTTC
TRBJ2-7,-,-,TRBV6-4,CASSDNESVGPYEQYF,TGTGCCAGCAGTGACAACGAAAGTGTTGGACCCTACGAGCAGTACTTC
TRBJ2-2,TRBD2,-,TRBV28,CASSPTLGLAGGTGELFF,TGTGCCAGCAGTCCCACCCTAGGACTAGCGGGAGGAACCGGGGAGCTGTTTTTT
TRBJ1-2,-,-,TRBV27,CASSFGDRVSAYGYTF,TGTGCCAGCAGTTTTGGGGACCGAGTGTCAGCCTATGGCTACACCTTC
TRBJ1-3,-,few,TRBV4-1,CASSQDAQASGNTIYF,TGCGCCAGCAGCCAAGACGCACAAGCCTCTGGAAACACCATATATTTT
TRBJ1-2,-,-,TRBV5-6,CASSLWLQTYGYTF,TGTGCCAGCAGCTTGTGGTTACAGACCTATGGCTACACCTTC
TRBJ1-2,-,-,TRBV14,CASSQDWMGINYGYTF,TGTGCCAGCAGCCAAGATTGGATGGGAATTAACTATGGCTACACCTTC
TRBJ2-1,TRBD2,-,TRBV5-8,CASSLETSGSGSYNEQFF,TGTGCCAGCAGCTTGGAGACTAGCGGGAGTGGATCCTACAATGAGCAGTTCTTC
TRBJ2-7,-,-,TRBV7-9,CASSFSGYEQYF,TGTGCCAGCAGCTTCTCGGGGTACGAGCAGTACTTC
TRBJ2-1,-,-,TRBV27,CASSYGSWGEQFF,TGTGCCAGCAGTTATGGTAGCTGGGGTGAGCAGTTCTTC
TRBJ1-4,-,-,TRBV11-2,CASSLDAGNRDEKLFF,TGTGCCAGCAGCTTAGACGCGGGGAATCGGGATGAAAAACTGTTTTTT
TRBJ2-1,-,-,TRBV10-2,CASIESSYNEQFF,TGCGCCAGCATAGAGAGCTCCTACAATGAGCAGTTCTTC
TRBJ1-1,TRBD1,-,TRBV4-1,CASSQVEGAGTEAFF,TGCGCCAGCAGCCAGGTCGAGGGGGCGGGAACTGAAGCTTTCTTT
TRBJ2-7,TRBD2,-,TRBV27,CASSPSGAYEQYF,TGTGCCAGCTCCCCTAGCGGGGCATACGAGCAGTACTTC
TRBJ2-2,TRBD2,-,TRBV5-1,CASSRLAGLRGTGELFF,TGCGCCAGCAGTAGACTAGCGGGGCTCCGAGGCACCGGGGAGCTGTTTTTT
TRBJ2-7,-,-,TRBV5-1,CASSPEGEQYF,TGCGCCAGCAGCCCGGAGGGCGAGCAGTACTTC
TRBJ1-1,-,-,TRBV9,CASSLGLYTEAFF,TGTGCCAGCAGCCTAGGACTTTACACTGAAGCTTTCTTT
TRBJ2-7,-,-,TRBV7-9,CASSEVMAAYEQYF,TGTGCCAGCAGCGAAGTAATGGCAGCCTACGAGCAGTACTTC
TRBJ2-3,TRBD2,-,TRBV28,CASSRGEVTDTQYF,TGTGCCAGCAGTCGGGGGGAGGTCACAGATACGCAGTATTTT
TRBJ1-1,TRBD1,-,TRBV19,CASSIPHLWDRPEAFF,TGTGCCAGTAGTATACCACATTTGTGGGACAGGCCTGAAGCTTTCTTT
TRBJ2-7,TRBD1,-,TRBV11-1,CASSRGQGTEQYF,TGTGCCAGCAGCCGAGGACAGGGCACCGAGCAGTACTTC
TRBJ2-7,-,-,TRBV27,CASSPGGKSSYEQYF,TGTGCCAGCAGTCCAGGGGGGAAAAGCTCCTACGAGCAGTACTTC
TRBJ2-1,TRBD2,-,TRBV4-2,CASSQALAGVGYNEQFF,TGTGCCAGCAGCCAAGCACTAGCGGGGGTGGGCTACAATGAGCAGTTCTTC
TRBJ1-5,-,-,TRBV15,CATSSPGGQLDQPQHF,TGTGCCACCAGCAGTCCGGGGGGGCAGTTGGATCAGCCCCAGCATTTT
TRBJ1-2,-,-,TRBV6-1,CASIRGPDYGYTF,TGTGCCAGCATACGGGGGCCCGACTATGGCTACACCTTC
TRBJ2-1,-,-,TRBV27,CASTLGRGGDEQFF,TGTGCCAGCACTCTAGGCAGGGGCGGAGATGAGCAGTTCTTC
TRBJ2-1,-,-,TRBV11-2,CASSFNGQNSYNEQFF,TGTGCCAGCAGCTTCAACGGCCAGAACTCCTACAATGAGCAGTTCTTC
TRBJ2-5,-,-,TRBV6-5,CASSYMGAAETQYF,TGTGCCAGCAGTTACATGGGGGCGGCGGAGACCCAGTACTTC
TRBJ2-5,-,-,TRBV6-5,CASSYAGRYQETQYF,TGTGCCAGCAGTTACGCGGGCAGGTACCAAGAGACCCAGTACTTC
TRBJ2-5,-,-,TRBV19,CASSSMREHPYQETQYF,TGTGCCAGTAGTTCGATGAGGGAGCATCCCTACCAAGAGACCCAGTACTTC
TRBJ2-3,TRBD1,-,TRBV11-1,CASSLSATGATDTQYF,TGTGCCAGCAGCTTATCTGCGACAGGGGCCACAGATACGCAGTATTTT
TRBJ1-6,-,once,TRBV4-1,CASSQEGSSYNSPLHF,TGCGCCAGCAGCCAAGAAGGAAGCTCCTATAATTCACCCCTCCACTTT
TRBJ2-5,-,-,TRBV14,CASSQARRGQETQYF,TGTGCCAGCAGCCAAGCTAGGAGAGGGCAAGAGACCCAGTACTTC
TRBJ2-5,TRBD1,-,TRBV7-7,CASSLGQAGLGETQYF,TGTGCCAGCAGTCTAGGACAGGCCGGTTTAGGGGAGACCCAGTACTTC
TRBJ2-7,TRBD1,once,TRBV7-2,CASILSTGDRGHEQYF,TGTGCCAGCATTCTTAGTACTGGGGACAGGGGCCACGAGCAGTACTTC
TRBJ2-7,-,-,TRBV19,CASSIYSGYEQYF,TGTGCCAGTAGTATCTATAGCGGCTACGAGCAGTACTTC
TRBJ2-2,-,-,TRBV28,CASSLARLVANTGELFF,TGTGCCAGCAGTTTAGCACGTCTAGTGGCGAACACCGGGGAGCTGTTTTTT
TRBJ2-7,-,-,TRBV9,CASSPWDSQSMGLSEQYF,TGTGCCAGCAGCCCGTGGGACTCCCAGTCTATGGGTCTATCCGAGCAGTACTTC
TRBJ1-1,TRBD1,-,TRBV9,CASSDGQGVAEAFF,TGTGCCAGCAGCGACGGACAGGGTGTCGCTGAAGCTTTCTTT
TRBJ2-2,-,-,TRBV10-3,CAISDSVGGGTGELFF,TGTGCCATCAGTGATTCAGTGGGGGGTGGCACCGGGGAGCTGTTTTTT
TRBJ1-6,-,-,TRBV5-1,CASSFLQGSYNSPLHF,TGCGCCAGCAGCTTCTTACAGGGCTCCTATAATTCACCCCTCCACTTT
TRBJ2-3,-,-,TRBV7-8,CASSLGGYPDTQYF,TGTGCCAGCAGCTTAGGCGGTTACCCCGATACGCAGTATTTT
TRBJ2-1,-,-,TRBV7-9,CASSLEGTEQFF,TGTGCCAGCAGCTTAGAGGGGACTGAGCAGTTCTTC